This T cell receptor (beta chain) comes out of a study of T cells after yellow fever vaccination. Study details: SMART-Seq v4 Ultra Low Input handled preparation of low-cell-number fractions.

One entry per CDR3 protein results from TCRdb running MiXCR on the 5' RACE reads. The table records under 300,000 distinct CDR3 sequences, about 7% of them present only once. Germline V gene lookup returns CDR1 LGHDT and CDR2 YNNKEL (reference sequence). This CDR3 has 13 residues. V was shortened by 2 bases and J by 2 bases, with 4 bases between the two germline ends. The sequencing here drew on CD4+ T cells sorted from PBMCs, taken on the day of the yellow fever booster vaccination. The clonotype was recovered from a man aged 25-45 years who received the YFV17D yellow fever vaccine. The chain has TRBV3-1 and TRBJ1-3; unclear D gene. DNA for the CDR3: TGTGCCAGCAGCCAAAAACCTGGAAACACCATATATTTT. It codes for CASSQKPGNTIYF. The whole variable domain, filled in from reference TRBV3-1 and TRBJ1-3, reads DTAVSQTPKYLVTQMGNDKSIKCEQNLGHDTMYWYKQDSKKFLKIMFSYNNKELIINETVPNRFSPKSPDKAHLNLHINSLELGDSAVYFCASSQKPGNTIYFGEGSWLTVV.